Below, 17 T cell receptor beta chains from the same sample are listed, as sequenced in a study of blood T cell repertoires in COVID-19. Data came from immunoSEQ multiplex PCR; TCRdb stores just in-frame clones and leaves some out. The sample consists of approximately 210,000 clones, about 80% of them appearing once. Sequenced: peripheral blood. All receptors come from a woman aged 40 to 50 with active or convalescent COVID-19.

J is TRBJ2-3 and V is TRBV7-9, with 10 bases aligning to TRBD1. CDR3 size: 16 residues. J was trimmed by 7 bases and V by 5 bases; bases with no gene match: 12. Germline loops: CDR1 SEHNR, CDR2 FQNEAQ (reference sequence). The CDR3 loop is CASSPFLGQGIHTQYF. As DNA, the CDR3 is TGTGCCAGCAGCCCGTTTTTGGGACAGGGGATCCATACGCAGTATTTT.

V gene TRBV5-4 combines with J gene TRBJ2-2; TRBD1 aligns across 10 bases. CDR3 length: 19 amino acids. Germline CDR1 reads SGHNT; CDR2 reads YYREEE (reference sequence). Losses at the gene ends were 3 bases for V and 5 bases for J; bases not matched to a gene: 16. This CDR3 reads CASSSPRRQGARDTGELFF. The DNA of the CDR3 is TGTGCCAGCAGCTCCCCTCGGCGACAGGGGGCGCGGGATACCGGGGAGCTGTTTTTT. Looking up the rest from reference TRBV5-4 and TRBJ2-2 gives the full variable domain: ETGVTQSPTHLIKTRGQQVTLRCSSQSGHNTVSWYQQALGQGPQFIFQYYREEENGRGNFPPRFSGLQFPNYSSELNVNALELDDSALYLCASSSPRRQGARDTGELFFGEGSRLTVL.

The chain uses TRBV28 and TRBJ2-1; a weak D match, TRBD2 (5 bases). The CDR3 totals 15 residues. From germline, CDR1 is MDHEN and CDR2 SYDVKM. The V and J ends lost 5 bases and 0 bases respectively, with 11 bases between them. The CDR3: CASSRTGSSYNEQFF. In DNA, the CDR3 is TGTGCCAGCAGTCGGACGGGGAGCTCCTACAATGAGCAGTTCTTC.

The gene calls are TRBV10-3 and TRBJ2-1; 10 nucleotides align to TRBD2. Germline V lookup: CDR1 ENHRY, CDR2 SYGVKD. J gave up 5 bases and V 7 bases, and 8 bases lay outside the gene matches. CDR3 length equals 15 residues. This CDR3 reads CAINKGLAENNEQFF. CDR3 coding DNA: TGTGCCATCAATAAAGGACTAGCGGAAAACAATGAGCAGTTCTTC.

The V and J genes are TRBV9 and TRBJ1-2; 7 positions match TRBD1. Germline CDR1 and CDR2: SGDLS and YYNGEE. The CDR3 loop spans 13 amino acids. The V and J ends lost 4 bases and 6 bases, in that order; junction bases with no gene match: 6. CDR3 nucleotide sequence: TGTGCCAGCAGCACCGGACAGGCGGATGGCTACACCTTC. It translates to CASSTGQADGYTF.

CDR3 amino acids: CASSGQANSPLHF. The DNA of the CDR3 is TGTGCCAGCAGTGGACAGGCGAATTCACCCCTCCACTTT. The rearrangement uses TRBV11-3 and TRBJ1-6, with 7 bases matching TRBD1. Per the germline V gene, CDR1 is SGHNT and CDR2 is YENEEA. V shed 6 bases, J shed 7 bases, and the junction held 3 bases outside the gene matches. The CDR3 spans 13 residues.

The chain joins TRBV15 to TRBJ2-5, with TRBD1 as a possible D gene (6 bases). Trimming took 1 base from V and 3 from J, leaving 15 bases between them. Germline values: CDR1 LNHNV, CDR2 YYDKDF (reference sequence). This CDR3 is 16 amino acids long. The CDR3: CATSRVPGANKETQYF. In nucleotides, the CDR3 is TGTGCCACCAGCAGAGTACCAGGGGCTAATAAAGAGACCCAGTACTTC. Using reference TRBV15 and TRBJ2-5 for the parts outside the CDR3, the full variable domain is DAMVIQNPRYQVTQFGKPVTLSCSQTLNHNVMYWYQQKSSQAPKLLFHYYDKDFNNEADTPDNFQSRRPNTSFCFLDIRSPGLGDTAMYLCATSRVPGANKETQYFGPGTRLLVL.

The chain joins TRBV6-5 to TRBJ1-6; 9 nucleotides line up with TRBD1. Germline V gene lookup returns CDR1 MNHEY and CDR2 SVGAGI. V lost 6 bases, J lost 11 bases, and 11 bases stayed unmatched. This CDR3 comprises 15 residues. The CDR3 sequence is CASRSYRGRFTPLHF. CDR3 DNA: TGTGCCAGCAGATCATACAGGGGGCGCTTTACACCCCTCCACTTT.

In its sample, this clone was seen a few times. This chain connects TRBV29-1 to TRBJ1-2, with D possibly TRBD1 on 6 matching bases. Looked up from germline, CDR1 is SQVTM and CDR2 is ANQGSEA. The CDR3 consists of 14 residues. Trimming left V 3 bases short and J 4 bases short, with 15 bases between. DNA for the CDR3: TGCAGCGTTGATTCTACCGACAGGTTCTATGGCTACACCTTC. Its protein is CSVDSTDRFYGYTF. The variable domain in full, with the rest retrieved from reference TRBV29-1 and TRBJ1-2, is SAVISQKPSRDICQRGTSLTIQCQVDSQVTMMFWYRQQPGQSLTLIATANQGSEATYESGFVIDKFPISRPNLTFSTLTVSNMSPEDSSIYLCSVDSTDRFYGYTFGSGTRLTVV.

V gene TRBV10-3 combines with J gene TRBJ1-3; a possible D gene is TRBD1 (6 bases). The V gene's germline CDR1 is ENHRY and CDR2 SYGVKD. This CDR3 is built from 13 residues. V was pared by 6 bases and J by 1 base, with 7 bases between. The CDR3 region has the DNA TGTGCCATCAGGGACAGATCTGGAAACACCATATATTTT. It codes for CAIRDRSGNTIYF.

V usage is TRBV30 and J usage is TRBJ1-3; D remains unclear. Trimming left V 3 bases short and J 1 base short, with 7 bases between. Germline V gene lookup returns CDR1 GTSNPN and CDR2 SVGIG (reference sequence). This CDR3 spans 13 amino acids. Here the CDR3 DNA reads TGTGCCTGGAGACTTGCATCTGGAAACACCATATATTTT. It translates to CAWRLASGNTIYF. Variable domain in full (rest from reference TRBV30 and TRBJ1-3): SQTIHQWPATLVQPVGSPLSLECTVEGTSNPNLYWYRQAAGRGLQLLFYSVGIGQISSEVPQNLSASRPQDRQFILSSKKLLLSDSGFYLCAWRLASGNTIYFGEGSWLTVV.

This clone came up a few times. This chain joins TRBV29-1 and TRBJ2-2; 10 bases are a match to TRBD2. This CDR3 has 14 amino acids. J was trimmed by 3 bases and V by 7 bases; bases with no gene match: 5. In germline, CDR1 is SQVTM, CDR2 ANQGSEA. The CDR3 DNA sequence: TGCAGCGCCTATCTAGCGGGGGACACCGGGGAGCTGTTTTTT. Translating it yields CSAYLAGDTGELFF.

The V gene is TRBV7-8, the J gene TRBJ1-4; 7 nucleotides agree with TRBD1. The CDR3 extends over 16 amino acids. V shed 6 bases and J 2 bases; nucleotides not matched to a gene: 9. Germline CDR1 is SGHVS and CDR2 is FQNEAQ. The DNA of the CDR3 is TGTGCCAGCAGTCCGCGACAGGGAAGGACTAATGAAAAACTGTTTTTT. Its translation: CASSPRQGRTNEKLFF.

The chain couples TRBV28 to TRBJ2-7; 15 positions match TRBD2. V gave up 6 bases and J gave up 5 bases; unmatched junction bases: 8. This CDR3 has 16 amino acids. Germline CDR1 MDHEN, CDR2 SYDVKM. The chain's CDR3 is CASSRTSGGARDEQYF. The DNA for the CDR3 is TGTGCCAGCAGCCGGACTAGCGGGGGGGCCCGGGACGAGCAGTACTTC.

The J gene is TRBJ1-1, the V gene TRBV7-9; weak D call: TRBD1 (5 bases). Germline-derived CDR1 and CDR2 are SEHNR and FQNEAQ (reference sequence). V gave up 0 bases and J gave up 4 bases, with 6 bases separating them. The CDR3 is 13 amino acids. CDR3 sequence (DNA): TGTGCCAGCAGCTTAGCGACAGCCACTGAAGCTTTCTTT. Amino acid sequence: CASSLATATEAFF. Drawing the rest from reference TRBV7-9 and TRBJ1-1, the complete variable domain is DTGVSQNPRHKITKRGQNVTFRCDPISEHNRLYWYRQTLGQGPEFLTYFQNEAQLEKSRLLSDRFSAERPKGSFSTLEIQRTEQGDSAMYLCASSLATATEAFFGQGTRLTVV.

This chain joins TRBV30 and TRBJ1-6; the match to TRBD1 covers 9 bases. With 8 bases clipped from V and 7 bases from J, the junction kept 6 bases outside the gene matches. Looked up from germline, CDR1 is GTSNPN and CDR2 is SVGIG (reference sequence). The CDR3 has 13 residues. The CDR3 is CALRDRENSPLHF. The DNA for the CDR3 is TGTGCCCTCCGGGACAGGGAGAATTCACCCCTCCACTTT.

V is TRBV3-1 (or the pseudogene TRBV3-2) and J is TRBJ1-2, with a weak D call TRBD1 (6 bases). The CDR3 covers 12 residues. V was shortened by 4 bases and J by 4 bases, with 7 bases between the two germline ends. Germline CDR1 is LGHDT and CDR2 is YNNKEL (reference sequence). CDR3 amino acids: CASSRGGYGYTF. The CDR3 DNA follows: TGTGCCAGCAGCCGAGGGGGCTATGGCTACACCTTC.